Below are 27 T cell receptor beta chains sequenced from a single sample in a study of blood T cell repertoires in COVID-19. Data came from immunoSEQ multiplex PCR; TCRdb stores just in-frame clones and leaves some out. This sample has approximately 220,000 clones; 85% to 90% occur once, and the top ten carry 3.5% to 5%. Sequenced input: peripheral blood. These receptors were taken from a man aged 50 or older with acute or convalescent COVID-19.

This clone was seen just once. This chain joins TRBV6-6 and TRBJ2-1; TRBD1 might be the D (6 bases). Germline CDR1 MNHNY, CDR2 SVGAGI (reference sequence). The CDR3 has 16 amino acids. The V end was cut by 2 bases, the J end by 2 bases, with 13 bases between. The CDR3 loop is CASSYPQGITYNEQFF. CDR3 bases: TGTGCCAGCAGTTACCCCCAGGGGATAACCTACAATGAGCAGTTCTTC.

The chain is built from TRBV12-3 or TRBV12-4 and TRBJ1-5; D gene unclear. With 6 bases removed from V and 7 bases from J, the gap between germline ends came to 13 bases. This CDR3 spans 13 amino acids. The CDR3 nucleotides read TGTGCCAGCAGCGGTCAACCTCGGCAGCCCCAGCATTTT. Protein: CASSGQPRQPQHF.

The V and J genes are TRBV18 and TRBJ2-5; unclear D gene. The CDR3 runs to 16 residues. Germline values: CDR1 KGHSH, CDR2 LQKENI. The ends were cut back, 0 bases at V and 0 bases at J, with 11 bases in the middle. Here the CDR3 reads CASSPPLESYQETQYF. The CDR3 coding sequence is TGTGCCAGCTCACCACCCCTAGAGAGCTACCAAGAGACCCAGTACTTC.

In its sample, this clone was seen once. The gene calls are TRBV29-1 and TRBJ2-1, with a possible D match to TRBD1 (8 bases). The CDR3 is 15 amino acids. Between the trimmed V and J ends, which lost 4 bases and 9 bases, there was a span of 22 bases. Germline CDR1 reads SQVTM; CDR2 reads ANQGSEA. In DNA form, the CDR3 reads TGCAGCGTTGGACAGCGGGACAGGCGACCCCGTGAGCAGTTCTTC. Its protein product is CSVGQRDRRPREQFF.

The V and J genes are TRBV18 and TRBJ1-4; weak D call: TRBD1 (5 bases). V was clipped by 6 bases and J by 8 bases, with 19 bases between them. The germline gives CDR1 KGHSH, CDR2 LQKENI. This CDR3 comprises 15 residues. This CDR3 reads CASSEGLSSGEKLFF. CDR3 DNA sequence: TGTGCCAGCTCCGAGGGACTCTCCTCGGGGGAAAAACTGTTTTTT.

V usage is TRBV6-5 and J usage is TRBJ1-5; 7 nucleotides match TRBD1. Germline CDR1 is MNHEY and CDR2 is SVGAGI. J was trimmed by 5 bases and V by 6 bases; bases with no gene match: 7. The CDR3 is 14 residues long. CDR3 in amino acids: CASSSTGVYQPQHF. The CDR3 DNA sequence: TGTGCCAGCAGCTCTACAGGGGTTTATCAGCCCCAGCATTTT.

This chain joins TRBV25-1 and TRBJ1-2; 7 bases are shared with TRBD1. Germline loops: CDR1 MGHDK, CDR2 SYGVNS. There are 14 residues in the CDR3. Losses at the gene ends were 3 bases for V and 4 bases for J; bases not matched to a gene: 5. The DNA of the CDR3 is TGTGCCAGCAGTGACCGCGGGACAGTCTATGGCTACACCTTC. Translation: CASSDRGTVYGYTF.

The chain joins TRBV5-1 to TRBJ1-1, with D perhaps matching TRBD1 (6 bases). CDR1 and CDR2 from the germline V gene are SGHRS and YFSETQ. This CDR3 has 16 amino acids. Trimming cost V 0 bases and J 4 bases, with 16 bases left between them. The chain's CDR3 is CASSLDGREGGTEAFF. CDR3 nucleotide sequence: TGCGCCAGCAGCTTGGACGGCAGGGAGGGGGGCACTGAAGCTTTCTTT.

The chain links TRBV7-3 to TRBJ1-1; TRBD1 aligns across 7 bases. Germline V gene lookup returns CDR1 SGHTA and CDR2 FQGTGA. V was pared by 1 base and J by 5 bases, with 4 bases of the junction left unmatched. The CDR3 runs to 14 residues. CDR3 residues: CASSLRGGQTEAFF. The DNA of the CDR3 is TGTGCCAGCAGCTTAAGAGGGGGACAGACTGAAGCTTTCTTT.

The genes are TRBV19 and TRBJ1-2; no clear D gene. The V gene's germline CDR1 is LNHDA and CDR2 SQIVND (reference sequence). V shed 4 bases and J shed 3 bases, with 12 bases lying between them. CDR3 size: 14 residues. CDR3 in DNA: TGTGCCAGTAGTACATTCACAGATCACTATGGCTACACCTTC. Protein: CASSTFTDHYGYTF.

The count of this clone is one. The chain joins TRBV6-6 to TRBJ2-7; D is uncertain. The germline gives CDR1 MNHNY, CDR2 SVGAGI (reference sequence). This CDR3 has 16 amino acids. Trimming cost V 0 bases and J 0 bases, with 12 bases left between them. The CDR3 is CASSYSDRRSSYEQYF. The DNA of the CDR3 is TGTGCCAGCAGTTACTCCGACCGTAGGAGCTCCTACGAGCAGTACTTC.

The chain recombines TRBV10-2 with TRBJ1-6, with 7 bases identical to TRBD1. Per germline, CDR1 WSHSY and CDR2 SAAADI. Losses at the gene ends were 6 bases for V and 9 bases for J; bases not matched to a gene: 8. The CDR3 sequence is 14 residues long. Written as DNA, the CDR3 is TGCGCCAGCAGGCGGGACAGCTTAAGTTCACCCCTCCACTTT. It specifies CASRRDSLSSPLHF.

This clone was found a few times. The rearrangement joins TRBV2 to TRBJ1-1; D perhaps matches TRBD1 (6 bases). The CDR3 consists of 12 residues. The germline V gene encodes CDR1 SNHLY and CDR2 FYNNEI. V gave up 4 bases and J gave up 7 bases, with 10 bases separating them. The CDR3 nucleotides are TGTGCCAGCAGTGTGGGGGCCGGTGAAGCTTTCTTT. This gives the protein CASSVGAGEAFF.

The chain couples TRBV6-2 or TRBV6-3 to TRBJ1-2; no clear D. The CDR3 runs to 12 residues. The germline V and J ends were trimmed by 2 bases and 8 bases, with 9 bases remaining between them. Germline assignment: CDR1 MNHEY and CDR2 SVGEGT. CDR3 bases: TGTGCCAGCAGTTACCCCCCAGGCGGCTACACCTTC. Translated, it gives CASSYPPGGYTF.

The J gene is TRBJ2-1, the V gene TRBV7-3, with TRBD1 matching over 8 bases. The CDR3 loop spans 13 amino acids. CDR1 and CDR2 from the germline V gene are SGHTA and FQGTGA. J gave up 8 bases and V 5 bases, and 5 bases lay outside the gene matches. The CDR3 here is CASSPGTGHEQFF. DNA for the CDR3: TGTGCCAGCAGCCCTGGGACAGGACATGAGCAGTTCTTC.

The rearrangement uses TRBV9 and TRBJ2-3; maybe TRBD1 (6 bases). This CDR3 spans 14 amino acids. Germline V gene lookup returns CDR1 SGDLS and CDR2 YYNGEE. V lost 4 bases and J lost 0, with 9 bases in between. The CDR3 loop reads CASSPGHSTDTQYF. The DNA of the CDR3 is TGTGCCAGCAGCCCGGGACATAGCACAGATACGCAGTATTTT.

Only a few counts were recorded for this clone. V gene TRBV9 combines with J gene TRBJ2-6; possible D gene TRBD2, 6 bases. Germline V gene data show CDR1 as SGDLS and CDR2 as YYNGEE. There are 15 residues in the CDR3. The germline V and J ends were trimmed by 1 base and 1 base, with 6 bases remaining between them. DNA for the CDR3: TGTGCCAGCAGCGTACGGGGGTCTGGGGCCAACGTCCTGACTTTC. Encoded protein: CASSVRGSGANVLTF.

The chain couples TRBV18 to TRBJ1-2, with TRBD1 matching 11 bases. V shed 6 bases, J shed 3 bases, and the junction held 6 bases outside the gene matches. CDR1 KGHSH and CDR2 LQKENI come from the germline V gene. CDR3 size: 15 residues. The CDR3 region is CASSPWGQGDYGYTF. CDR3 DNA: TGTGCCAGCTCCCCGTGGGGACAGGGGGACTATGGCTACACCTTC.

This clone was counted once. The V and J genes are TRBV7-8 and TRBJ2-2; D may be TRBD1 (5 bases). Per the germline V gene, CDR1 is SGHVS and CDR2 is FQNEAQ. CDR3 length: 15 amino acids. The V end was cut by 1 base, the J end by 0 bases, with 6 bases between. The chain's CDR3 is CASSLDRSNTGELFF. The CDR3 DNA sequence: TGTGCCAGCAGCTTAGACAGGTCGAACACCGGGGAGCTGTTTTTT.

This chain joins TRBV30 and TRBJ2-7; the match to TRBD1 covers 9 bases. The J segment lost 0 bases and the V segment lost 3 bases, leaving 3 bases of the junction unmatched. This CDR3 region has 14 residues. CDR1 is GTSNPN, CDR2 SVGIG, per germline (reference sequence). CDR3 nucleotide sequence: TGTGCCTGGAGGGACAGGGGTCTCTCCTACGAGCAGTACTTC. Translating gives CAWRDRGLSYEQYF.

The genes are TRBV2 and TRBJ1-5; unclear D gene. The CDR3 runs 15 residues. V lost 6 bases and J 0 bases, leaving 12 bases between the germline ends. Looked up from germline, CDR1 is SNHLY and CDR2 is FYNNEI. The CDR3 region is CASRVRHPSNQPQHF. The CDR3 nucleotides are TGTGCCAGCAGGGTCAGACACCCTAGCAATCAGCCCCAGCATTTT.

The V and J genes are TRBV6-6 and TRBJ2-7; 8 bases agree with TRBD1. The V and J ends lost 6 bases and 1 base, in that order; junction bases with no gene match: 8. The CDR3 extends over 15 amino acids. CDR1 MNHNY and CDR2 SVGAGI come from the germline V gene (reference sequence). The CDR3 bases are TGTGCCAGCAGCCCCGGGACAGGACTTTCCTACGAGCAGTACTTC. This codes for CASSPGTGLSYEQYF.

The chain employs TRBV6-6 and TRBJ1-6; a weak D match, TRBD1 (6 bases). Germline CDR1 is MNHNY and CDR2 is SVGAGI (reference sequence). This CDR3 contains 12 residues. V was cut by 11 bases and J by 7 bases, with 12 bases left in between. This CDR3 reads CAGRDNNSPLHF. The CDR3 nucleotides read TGTGCCGGCCGGGACAACAATTCACCCCTCCACTTT.

J is TRBJ1-4 and V is TRBV4-1; 7 bases are a match to TRBD1. The CDR3 is 15 amino acids. Trimming removed 4 bases from V and 2 bases from J; junction bases left unmatched: 4. From germline, CDR1 is MGHRA and CDR2 YSYEKL. As DNA, the CDR3 is TGCGCCAGCAGCCCACGGGGACAGACTAATGAAAAACTGTTTTTT. It specifies CASSPRGQTNEKLFF.

The chain carries TRBV10-1 and TRBJ2-3, with D possibly TRBD2 on 5 matching bases. The CDR3 is 15 residues long. With 5 bases removed from V and 2 bases from J, the gap between germline ends came to 14 bases. Germline lookup yields CDR1 WNHNN and CDR2 SYGVQD (reference sequence). The CDR3 DNA reads TGCGCCAGCAGTCCTGGGTGGGAGATCACAGATACGCAGTATTTT. This sequence encodes CASSPGWEITDTQYF.

This rearrangement joins TRBV2 to TRBJ1-3; TRBD1 matches 8 bases. In germline, CDR1 is SNHLY, CDR2 FYNNEI. This CDR3 is built from 14 residues. V shed 6 bases and J 1 base; nucleotides not matched to a gene: 2. CDR3 sequence (DNA): TGTGCCAGCAGCCGGACAGGGTCTGGAAACACCATATATTTT. This encodes CASSRTGSGNTIYF.

The chain employs TRBV19 and TRBJ2-4; D remains ambiguous. This CDR3 is built from 16 residues. Germline-derived CDR1 and CDR2 are LNHDA and SQIVND (reference sequence). V dropped 6 bases and J dropped 0 bases, with 15 bases sitting between them. CDR3 sequence reads: CASSRSDPGAKNIQYF. The CDR3 region has the DNA TGTGCCAGTAGCAGAAGTGACCCGGGAGCCAAAAACATTCAGTACTTC.